This TCR beta chain comes out of a study of blood T cells in healthy people across ages. This clonotype was seen only once. Combining a sample-barcoded 5' primer with a J-beta primer mix, a second PCR ran for 7 to 11 cycles. Using its own MiXCR run on the 5' RACE reads, TCRdb lists one record per CDR3 protein. The sample lists roughly 1.9 million distinct CDR3 sequences; around 42% were seen once. CDR1 and CDR2 from the germline V gene are DFQATT and SNEGSKA (reference sequence). The CDR3 is made up of 16 amino acids. The specimen sequenced was blood. This rearrangement joins TRBV20-1 to TRBJ2-5; 13 nucleotides line up with TRBD2. The J call may not be correct, given that the DNA end is closer to TRBJ2-7. The clonotype originates from a human donor in good health. In DNA form, the CDR3 reads TGCAGTGCTACGACTAGCGGGGGGCATAACTCCTACGAGCAGTACTTC. Protein: CSATTSGGHNSYEQYF.